This TCR beta chain is from a study of OX40 agonist ivuxolimab in advanced cancers. Study details: Around 40% of patients had received prior checkpoint inhibitor therapy.

The study's findings and limits: By week 6 at 0.1 to 3.0 mg/kg, blood CD4+ and CD8+ T cells had expanded clonally. Near-lowest levels of clonal expansion characterized partial responders at 0.1-3.0 mg/kg.

As concerns this clone: Its target is not known.

TCRdb's copy holds only in-frame clones and misses some; the assay was immunoSEQ multiplex PCR. Of about 31,000 clones in the sample, approximately 90% were seen once. Germline V gene lookup returns CDR1 SGHDT and CDR2 YYEEEE. There are 16 residues in the CDR3. The trim removed 4 bases at V and 2 bases at J, leaving 5 bases unmatched. The chain couples TRBV5-6 to TRBJ1-6, with TRBD1 matching over 8 bases. The TCR sequence derives from an adult with an advanced solid tumor such as melanoma, head and neck, liver or kidney cancer. Sequenced here: CD4+ or CD8+ T cells sorted from blood, sampled in a trial of the OX40 agonist ivuxolimab. The CDR3 bases are TGTGCCAGCAGCCGGACAGGGAAACCCTATAATTCACCCCTCCACTTT. This sequence encodes CASSRTGKPYNSPLHF.